This T cell receptor beta chain was captured by sequencing in a study of T cell responses to AZD1222 COVID-19 vaccine. General study points: Distributed over spike, vaccine-associated CD4 TCRs predominated at 160-218 and 743-854.

Repertoires were generated with immunoSEQ multiplex PCR, while TCRdb's copy carries only in-frame clones and drops some. This repertoire shows more than 95,000 clones, around nine tenths found once; its top ten account for over 3%. Comment on this clone: Its antigen is not identified. Germline and junction disagree at one end, which may indicate a read error.

This CDR3 spans 17 amino acids. Germline assignment: CDR1 SSHAT and CDR2 FNYEAQ (reference sequence). This chain uses TRBV7-7 with TRBJ1-5; 9 nucleotides align to TRBD1. The source was peripheral blood, collected 28 days after the second dose of the MenACWY control vaccine. This TCR was sampled from an adult who received the MenACWY meningococcal vaccine as a control. The CDR3 loop is CASSSPTSGTGTQPQHF. CDR3 nucleotides: TGTGCTAGCAGCTCCCCCACCTCCGGGACAGGGACTCAGCCCCAGCATTTT.